This entry lists 5 T cell receptor beta chains sequenced from one sample in a study of cytomegalovirus exposure and HLA in healthy donors. In the PCR, 60 Vbeta and 13 Jbeta primers were used. TCRdb keeps only in-frame clones here, not all; method: immunoSEQ multiplex PCR. The repertoire holds more than 100,000 clones, with around three quarters as singletons. Sequenced sample: PBMCs. Receptors originate from a woman between 40 and 55 years old in good health and CMV-seropositive.

This chain connects TRBV4-3 to TRBJ2-1, with TRBD2 matching 11 bases. V dropped 1 base and J dropped 4; count of bases not matched to a gene: 3. Germline CDR1 is LGHNA and CDR2 is YSLEER. The CDR3 runs to 16 residues. The DNA of the CDR3 is TGCGCCAGCAGCCAAGCACTAGCGGGAGTTTACAATGAGCAGTTCTTC. Protein: CASSQALAGVYNEQFF.

The J gene is TRBJ2-5, the V gene TRBV5-1, with TRBD1 identical over 10 bases. The V segment lost 4 bases and the J segment 5 bases; nucleotides outside the gene matches: 5. The V gene's germline CDR1 is SGHRS and CDR2 YFSETQ. The CDR3 spans 14 residues. CDR3: CASSAPGQGETQYF. CDR3 bases: TGCGCCAGCAGCGCTCCGGGACAGGGGGAGACCCAGTACTTC.

The chain carries TRBV6-5 and TRBJ2-2, with D perhaps matching TRBD2 (5 bases). This CDR3 has 16 residues. Germline CDR1 and CDR2: MNHEY and SVGAGI. V dropped 3 bases and J dropped 2 bases, with 13 bases sitting between them. The CDR3 protein is CASSYGTDYNTGELFF. The CDR3 bases are TGTGCCAGCAGTTATGGAACAGACTATAACACCGGGGAGCTGTTTTTT.

The rearrangement uses TRBV15 and TRBJ1-5, with unresolved D. The germline V and J ends were trimmed by 0 bases and 6 bases, with 6 bases remaining between them. The CDR3 extends over 13 amino acids. In germline, CDR1 is LNHNV, CDR2 YYDKDF (reference sequence). This CDR3 is CATSRDIRQPQHF. CDR3 nucleotide sequence: TGTGCCACCAGCAGAGATATCCGTCAGCCCCAGCATTTT.

This clone was seen more than once but under ten times. CDR3 DNA: TGTGCCAGTAGTCAGGTCGGGAAAGGAACAGATACGCAGTATTTT. Encoded protein: CASSQVGKGTDTQYF. The rearrangement joins TRBV19 to TRBJ2-3; weak D call: TRBD2 (5 bases). Trimming took off 5 bases at V and 3 bases at J, with 15 bases between the two ends. Looked up from germline, CDR1 is LNHDA and CDR2 is SQIVND (reference sequence). CDR3 length: 15 amino acids. The full variable domain, in which reference TRBV19 and TRBJ2-3 provide the parts outside the CDR3, is DGGITQSPKYLFRKEGQNVTLSCEQNLNHDAMYWYRQDPGQGLRLIYYSQIVNDFQKGDIAEGYSVSREKKESFPLTVTSAQKNPTAFYLCASSQVGKGTDTQYFGPGTRLTVL.